The rows below give T cell receptor beta chains drawn from one sample of a study of identical twins. TCRdb recomputed calls from the 5' RACE reads with MiXCR, one row per CDR3 protein. Of over 200,000 distinct CDR3 sequences in the sample, approximately 9% are singletons; the top ten hold around 5%. The material sequenced was memory (CD45RO+) T cells sorted from blood. The receptors were gathered from a woman aged 18-30 years in good health. Both conserved end residues are part of each CDR3.

length: 14; V: TRBV3-1; J: TRBJ2-1; CDR3: CASSQESENNEQFF
length: 17; V: TRBV10-3; J: TRBJ2-1; CDR3: CAISTSVSLAGDYEQFF
length: 12; V: TRBV2; J: TRBJ2-7; CDR3: CASNTDSYEQYF
length: 14; V: TRBV20-1; J: TRBJ1-6; CDR3: CSARAGQLYSPLHF
length: 12; V: TRBV29-1; J: TRBJ2-5; CDR3: CSVQAGQETQYF
length: 16; V: TRBV5-6; J: TRBJ2-3; CDR3: CASSSQTEGLADTQYF
length: 12; V: TRBV20-1; J: TRBJ2-7; CDR3: CSAKAPNYEQYF
length: 12; V: TRBV7-6; J: TRBJ2-3; CDR3: CASTTQSGTQYF
length: 15; V: TRBV11-2; J: TRBJ2-2; CDR3: CASSGPGGAAGELFF
length: 13; V: TRBV7-3; J: TRBJ1-1; CDR3: CASATSGNTEAFF
length: 13; V: TRBV11-1; J: TRBJ2-1; CDR3: CASSLRTYNEQFF
length: 14; V: TRBV2; J: TRBJ2-1; CDR3: CASREDRNYNEQFF
length: 11; V: TRBV12-3/TRBV12-4; J: TRBJ2-2; CDR3: CASRYTGELFF
length: 13; V: TRBV6-5; J: TRBJ1-2; CDR3: CASSYSRFNGYTF
length: 14; V: TRBV5-1; J: TRBJ2-7; CDR3: CASSGAGGSYEQYF
length: 13; V: TRBV7-6; J: TRBJ2-2; CDR3: CASSSSAGGELFF
length: 16; V: TRBV6-5; J: TRBJ2-7; CDR3: CASSYRGTGSSYEQYF